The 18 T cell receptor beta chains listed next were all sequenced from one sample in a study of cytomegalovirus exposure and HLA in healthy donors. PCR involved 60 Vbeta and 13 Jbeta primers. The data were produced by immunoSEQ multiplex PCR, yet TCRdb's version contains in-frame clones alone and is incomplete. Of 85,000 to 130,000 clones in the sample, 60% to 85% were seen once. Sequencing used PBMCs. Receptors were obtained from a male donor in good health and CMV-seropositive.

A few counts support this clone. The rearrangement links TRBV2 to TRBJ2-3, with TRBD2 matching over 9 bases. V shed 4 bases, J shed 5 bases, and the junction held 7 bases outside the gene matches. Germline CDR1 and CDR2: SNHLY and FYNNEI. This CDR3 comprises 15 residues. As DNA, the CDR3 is TGTGCCAGCAGTGTTGCGGGGGGGCGCGGAGATACGCAGTATTTT. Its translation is CASSVAGGRGDTQYF.

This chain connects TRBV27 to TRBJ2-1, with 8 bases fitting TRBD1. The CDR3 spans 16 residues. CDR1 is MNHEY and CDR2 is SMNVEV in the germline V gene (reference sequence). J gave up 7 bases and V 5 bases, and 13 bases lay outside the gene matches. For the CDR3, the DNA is TGTGCCAGCAGTCGGGAGACAGGGGTTCTATATAATGAGCAGTTCTTC. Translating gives CASSRETGVLYNEQFF.

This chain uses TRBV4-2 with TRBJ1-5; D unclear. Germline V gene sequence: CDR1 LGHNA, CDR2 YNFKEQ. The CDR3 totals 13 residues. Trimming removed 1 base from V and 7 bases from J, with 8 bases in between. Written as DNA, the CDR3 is TGTGCCAGCAGCCAAGGTTCTAACCAGCCCCAGCATTTT. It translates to CASSQGSNQPQHF.

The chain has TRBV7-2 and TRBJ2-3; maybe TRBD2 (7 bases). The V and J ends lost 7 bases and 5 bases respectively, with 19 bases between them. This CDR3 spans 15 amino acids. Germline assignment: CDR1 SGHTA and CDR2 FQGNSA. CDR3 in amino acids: CASMKGGVAGDTQYF. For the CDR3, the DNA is TGTGCCAGCATGAAAGGGGGGGTAGCGGGAGATACGCAGTATTTT.

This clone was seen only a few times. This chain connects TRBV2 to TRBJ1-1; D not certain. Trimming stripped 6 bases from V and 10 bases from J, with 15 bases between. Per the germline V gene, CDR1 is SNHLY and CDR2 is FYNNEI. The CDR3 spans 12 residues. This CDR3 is CASSLLGSGAFF. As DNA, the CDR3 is TGTGCCAGCAGCCTCCTTGGAAGCGGAGCTTTCTTT.

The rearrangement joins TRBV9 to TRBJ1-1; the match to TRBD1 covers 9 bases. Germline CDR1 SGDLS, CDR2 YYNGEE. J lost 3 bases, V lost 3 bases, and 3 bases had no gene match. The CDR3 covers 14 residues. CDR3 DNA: TGTGCCAGCAGCGAAAGACAGGGGGACACTGAAGCTTTCTTT. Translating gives CASSERQGDTEAFF.

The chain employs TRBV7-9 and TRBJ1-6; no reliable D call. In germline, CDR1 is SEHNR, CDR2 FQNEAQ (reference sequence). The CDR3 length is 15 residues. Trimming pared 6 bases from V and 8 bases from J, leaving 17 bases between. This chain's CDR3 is CASSWTPGGDSPLHF. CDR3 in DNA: TGTGCCAGCAGTTGGACCCCTGGCGGGGATTCACCCCTCCACTTT.

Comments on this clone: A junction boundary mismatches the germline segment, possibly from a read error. The CDR3 sequence is CASSSTATGELFF. CDR3 bases: TGTGCTAGCAGCTCTACAGCAACCGGGGAGCTGTTTTTT. V gene TRBV7-7 combines with J gene TRBJ2-2, with D hard to call. The germline gives CDR1 SSHAT, CDR2 FNYEAQ (reference sequence). The CDR3 sequence is 13 residues long. The variable domain in full, with the rest retrieved from reference TRBV7-7 and TRBJ2-2, is GAGVSQSPRYKVTKRGQDVTLRCDPISSHATLYWYQQALGQGPEFLTYFNYEAQPDKSGLPSDRFSAERPEGSISTLTIQRTEQRDSAMYRCASSSTATGELFFGEGSRLTVL.

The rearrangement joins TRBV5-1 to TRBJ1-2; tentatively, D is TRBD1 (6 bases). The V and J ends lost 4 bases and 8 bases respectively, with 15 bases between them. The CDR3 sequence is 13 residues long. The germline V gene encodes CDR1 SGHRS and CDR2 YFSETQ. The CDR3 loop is CASSDDRSGGYTF. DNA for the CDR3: TGCGCCAGCAGCGATGACAGGTCCGGGGGCTACACCTTC.

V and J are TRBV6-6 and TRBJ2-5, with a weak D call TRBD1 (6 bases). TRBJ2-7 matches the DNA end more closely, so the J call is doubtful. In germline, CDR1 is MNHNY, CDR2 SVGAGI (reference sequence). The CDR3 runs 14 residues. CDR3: CASSYGQGSYEQYF. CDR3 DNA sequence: TGTGCCAGCAGTTACGGGCAGGGGTCCTACGAGCAGTACTTC.

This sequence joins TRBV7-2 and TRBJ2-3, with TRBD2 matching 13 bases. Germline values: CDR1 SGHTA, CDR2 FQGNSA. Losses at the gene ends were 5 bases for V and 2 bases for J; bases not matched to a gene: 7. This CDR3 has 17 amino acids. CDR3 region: CASSSRLAGGSTDTQYF. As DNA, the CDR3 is TGTGCCAGCAGCAGCCGACTAGCGGGGGGTTCCACAGATACGCAGTATTTT.

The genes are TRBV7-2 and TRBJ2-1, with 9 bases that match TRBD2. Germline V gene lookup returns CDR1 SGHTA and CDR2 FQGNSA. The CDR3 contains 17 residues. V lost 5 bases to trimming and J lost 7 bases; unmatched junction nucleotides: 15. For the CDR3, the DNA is TGTGCCAGCAGCCATCCCAGGCGGGGGGGCCTTAAAAATGAGCAGTTCTTC. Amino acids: CASSHPRRGGLKNEQFF.

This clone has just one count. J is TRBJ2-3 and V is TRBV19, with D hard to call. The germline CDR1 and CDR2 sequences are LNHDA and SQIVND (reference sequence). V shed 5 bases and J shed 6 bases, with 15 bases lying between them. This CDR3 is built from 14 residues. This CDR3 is CASSERRHIDTQYF. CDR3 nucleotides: TGTGCCAGTAGTGAGCGACGGCACATCGATACGCAGTATTTT.

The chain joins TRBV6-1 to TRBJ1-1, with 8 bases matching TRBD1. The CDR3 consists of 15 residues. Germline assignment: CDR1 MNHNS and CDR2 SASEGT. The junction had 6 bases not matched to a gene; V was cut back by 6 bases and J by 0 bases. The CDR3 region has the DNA TGTGCCAGCAGGCATCGACAGGGGTTGAACACTGAAGCTTTCTTT. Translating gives CASRHRQGLNTEAFF.

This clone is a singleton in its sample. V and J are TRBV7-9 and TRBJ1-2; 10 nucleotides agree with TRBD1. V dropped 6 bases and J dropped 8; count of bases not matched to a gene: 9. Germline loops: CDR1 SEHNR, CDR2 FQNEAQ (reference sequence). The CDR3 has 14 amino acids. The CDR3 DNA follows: TGTGCCAGCAGTCCGGGACAGGGGTTTTTAGGCTACACCTTC. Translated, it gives CASSPGQGFLGYTF.

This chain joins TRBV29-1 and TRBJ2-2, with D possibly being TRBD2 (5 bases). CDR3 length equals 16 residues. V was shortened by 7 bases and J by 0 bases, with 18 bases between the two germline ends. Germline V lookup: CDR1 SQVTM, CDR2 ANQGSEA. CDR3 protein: CSARPRDSTNTGELFF. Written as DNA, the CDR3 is TGCAGCGCCCGCCCACGGGATTCCACGAACACCGGGGAGCTGTTTTTT.

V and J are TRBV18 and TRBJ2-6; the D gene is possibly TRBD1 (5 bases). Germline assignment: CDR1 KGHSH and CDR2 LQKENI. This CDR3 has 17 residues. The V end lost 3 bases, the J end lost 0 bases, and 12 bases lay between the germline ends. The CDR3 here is CASSPNRQFSGANVLTF. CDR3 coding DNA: TGTGCCAGCTCACCTAACCGACAGTTCTCTGGGGCCAACGTCCTGACTTTC.

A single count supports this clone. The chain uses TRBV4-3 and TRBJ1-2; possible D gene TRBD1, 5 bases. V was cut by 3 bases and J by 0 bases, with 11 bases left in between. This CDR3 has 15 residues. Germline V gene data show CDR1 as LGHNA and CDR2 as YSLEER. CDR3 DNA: TGCGCCAGCAGCCATACACAGGCCTCTAACTATGGCTACACCTTC. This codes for CASSHTQASNYGYTF.